These 3 T cell receptor beta chains were all obtained from the same sample, sequenced in a study of blood T cells in healthy people across ages. For the second PCR, which ran for 7 to 11 cycles, a sample-barcoded 5' primer and a J-beta primer mix were used. TCRdb ran MiXCR on the 5' RACE reads and lists one entry per CDR3 protein. The sample lists over a million distinct CDR3 sequences; approximately 38% were seen once. The specimen sequenced was blood. The receptor source for this set is a woman younger than 30 in good health.

This clonotype was counted only a few times. The chain employs TRBV6-1 and TRBJ2-3, with D possibly TRBD1 on 5 matching bases. There are 14 residues in the CDR3. Trimming left V 6 bases short and J 4 bases short, with 14 bases between. Looked up from germline, CDR1 is MNHNS and CDR2 is SASEGT. CDR3 sequence: CASRPPGWADTQYF. The CDR3, as DNA: TGTGCCAGCAGGCCCCCAGGGTGGGCAGATACGCAGTATTTT.

The J gene is TRBJ2-2, the V gene TRBV9, with TRBD2 identical over 9 bases. The CDR3 is 16 residues long. CDR1 SGDLS and CDR2 YYNGEE come from the germline V gene. V was pared by 0 bases and J by 6 bases, with 6 bases of the junction left unmatched. The CDR3, as DNA: TGTGCCAGCAGCGTAGCCCTGCGGGAGGGGGCCGGGGAGCTGTTTTTT. Its protein is CASSVALREGAGELFF.

This clonotype was seen more than once but under ten times. This chain links TRBV27 with TRBJ1-2, with 7 bases lining up with TRBD1. V shed 5 bases, J shed 4 bases, and the junction held 7 bases outside the gene matches. The CDR3 spans 14 residues. Looked up from germline, CDR1 is MNHEY and CDR2 is SMNVEV (reference sequence). The CDR3 sequence is CASSPRQGVYGYTF. As DNA, the CDR3 is TGTGCCAGCAGTCCCCGACAGGGCGTCTATGGCTACACCTTC.